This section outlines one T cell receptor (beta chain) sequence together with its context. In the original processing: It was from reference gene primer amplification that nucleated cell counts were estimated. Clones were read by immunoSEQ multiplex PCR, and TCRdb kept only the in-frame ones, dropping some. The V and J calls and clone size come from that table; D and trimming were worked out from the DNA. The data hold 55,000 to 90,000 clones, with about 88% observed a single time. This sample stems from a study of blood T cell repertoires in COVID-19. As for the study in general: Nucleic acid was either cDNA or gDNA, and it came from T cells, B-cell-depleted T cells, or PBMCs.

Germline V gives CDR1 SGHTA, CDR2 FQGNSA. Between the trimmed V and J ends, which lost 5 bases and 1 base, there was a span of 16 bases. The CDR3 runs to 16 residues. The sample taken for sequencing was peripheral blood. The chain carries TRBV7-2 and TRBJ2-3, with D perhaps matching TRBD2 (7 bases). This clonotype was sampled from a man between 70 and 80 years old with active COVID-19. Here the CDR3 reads CASSNRRGAGTDTQYF. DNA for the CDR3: TGTGCCAGCAGCAATCGCCGGGGGGCTGGCACAGATACGCAGTATTTT.